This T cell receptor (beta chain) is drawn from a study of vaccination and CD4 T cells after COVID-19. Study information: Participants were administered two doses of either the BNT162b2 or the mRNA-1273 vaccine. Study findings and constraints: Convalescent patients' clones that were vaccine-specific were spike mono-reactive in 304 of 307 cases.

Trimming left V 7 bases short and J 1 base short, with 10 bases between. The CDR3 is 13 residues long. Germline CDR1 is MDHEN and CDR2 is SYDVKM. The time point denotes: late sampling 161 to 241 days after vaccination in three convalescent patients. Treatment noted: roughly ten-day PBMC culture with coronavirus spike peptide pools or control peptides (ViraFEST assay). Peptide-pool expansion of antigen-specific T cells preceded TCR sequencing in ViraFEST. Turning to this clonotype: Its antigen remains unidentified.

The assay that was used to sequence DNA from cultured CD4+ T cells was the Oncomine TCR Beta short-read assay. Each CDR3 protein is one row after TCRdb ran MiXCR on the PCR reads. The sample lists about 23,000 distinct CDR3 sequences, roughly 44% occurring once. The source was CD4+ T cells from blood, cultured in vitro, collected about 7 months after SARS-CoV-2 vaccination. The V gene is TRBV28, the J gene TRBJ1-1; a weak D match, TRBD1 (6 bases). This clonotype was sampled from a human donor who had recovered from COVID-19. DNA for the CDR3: TGTGCCAGCAATATACAGGGGAACACTGAAGCTTTCTTT. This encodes CASNIQGNTEAFF.